Listed below are T cell receptor beta chains from one sample, sequenced in a study of cytomegalovirus exposure and HLA in healthy donors. TCRdb keeps only in-frame clones here, not all; method: immunoSEQ multiplex PCR. The data show 120,000 or so clones, about 80% seen once. The sequencing input was PBMCs. The receptors shown here come from a woman between 18 and 29 years old in good health and CMV-seronegative. CDR3s include the opening cysteine and the closing phenylalanine or tryptophan. D genes are given only for firm matches. Clone size, where shown, is once, few, many, or a class for clones that have expanded.

j_call clone_size v_call d_call cdr3_nt cdr3_aa
TRBJ2-5 NA TRBV7-9 TRBD1 TGTGCCAGCAGCTTGGGCAGGGGGCTGGAGACCCAGTACTTC CASSLGRGLETQYF
TRBJ2-7 NA TRBV5-1 TRBD1 TGCGCCAGCAGCTTGTGGGGACAGGGGGCCCTCGAGCAGTACTTC CASSLWGQGALEQYF
TRBJ1-5 NA TRBV2 NA TGTGCCAGCACTGCCGCCCCTCGATCGACAGTCGATAGCAATCAGCCCCAGCATTTT CASTAAPRSTVDSNQPQHF
TRBJ1-5 NA TRBV19 TRBD1 TGTGCCAGTAGTATGAGGACAGGGGACTATAGCAATCAGCCCCAGCATTTT CASSMRTGDYSNQPQHF
TRBJ1-2 once TRBV6-5 TRBD1 TGTGCCAGCAGGAGGGACAGCTATGGCTACACCTTC CASRRDSYGYTF
TRBJ1-5 NA TRBV19 TRBD1 TGTGCCAGTAGTTCCGACAGGGCTGGCAATCAGCCCCAGCATTTT CASSSDRAGNQPQHF
TRBJ2-1 NA TRBV19 TRBD1 TGTGCCAGTCGGGACAGAAGACGGGATGAGCAGTTCTTC CASRDRRRDEQFF
TRBJ2-6 NA TRBV5-6 TRBD1 TGTGCCAGCAGCTTGGGGACAGGGGCTGGGGCCAACGTCCTGACTTTC CASSLGTGAGANVLTF
TRBJ1-4 NA TRBV6-1 NA TGTGCCAGCAGTGCACCCATGGGGAGGTATGAAAAACTGTTTTTT CASSAPMGRYEKLFF
TRBJ2-3 NA TRBV6-4 TRBD1 TGTGCCAGCAGTGACTCCGGACAGGGGGCAGGAGATACGCAGTATTTT CASSDSGQGAGDTQYF
TRBJ2-4 NA TRBV12-5 TRBD2 TGTGCTAGTGGCCGCGGGGAGGGGAGGGACATTCAGTACTTC CASGRGEGRDIQYF
TRBJ2-7 few TRBV7-8 TRBD2 TGTGCCAGCAGCTTCAGACTAGCGGGAGCGGGGGAGCAGTACTTC CASSFRLAGAGEQYF
TRBJ1-1 NA TRBV19 NA TGTGCCAGTAGTCTCGGTTATTTGAACACTGAAGCTTTCTTT CASSLGYLNTEAFF
TRBJ2-6 NA TRBV18 NA TGTGCCAGCTCACCTGCCAGGGCTGGGGCCAACGTCCTGACTTTC CASSPARAGANVLTF
TRBJ1-2 NA TRBV5-1 TRBD1 TGCGCCAGCAGCTTGGGGGGCCAGGGGGGCCCCTATGGCTACACCTTC CASSLGGQGGPYGYTF
TRBJ2-1 NA TRBV5-1 TRBD2 TGCGCCAGCAGGACTAGCGGGAGGGGCTCCTACAATGAGCAGTTCTTC CASRTSGRGSYNEQFF
TRBJ2-3 once TRBV7-2 NA TGTGCCAGCAGCTTAGTCAGGGCTAGCACAGATACGCAGTATTTT CASSLVRASTDTQYF